This T cell receptor (beta chain) emerged from a study of T cells in tuberculosis. The overall study: CD1B tetramers identified T cells specific for mycobacterial lipid GMM. Points from the study as a whole: A GMM-specific repertoire classifier reached roughly 87% accuracy, AUROC 0.90.

Adolescents were screened for latent TB by skin test and IGRA. As regards this clone: Its target is unknown.

The CDR3 is 16 residues long. CDR1 is SGHDT and CDR2 is YYEEEE in the germline V gene. V lost 0 bases and J lost 5; bases outside the gene matches: 8. The repertoire was sequenced with immunoSEQ multiplex PCR; TCRdb's copy has only in-frame clones and lacks some. The sample has some 22,000 clones; 97% are singletons. The source is a donor aged 5 to 30 with latent tuberculosis or without tuberculosis infection. This chain uses TRBV5-6 with TRBJ2-5; 9 nucleotides line up with TRBD2. Sequenced input: PBMCs. Here the CDR3 DNA reads TGTGCCAGCAGCTTGGCTCGGCGGGGGGGTCTTGAGACCCAGTACTTC. Amino acids: CASSLARRGGLETQYF.